This T cell receptor (beta chain) was profiled in a study of T cell responses to AZD1222 COVID-19 vaccine. Study-wide results and limits: In the spike-specific TCR repertoire, nearly half reportedly target unmutated variant regions. Baseline serostatus was positive in only a handful of AZD1222 recipients.

This clone was seen ten or more times. The antigen remains unidentified. Only in-frame clones appear in the TCRdb table, and some are missing; sequencing was by immunoSEQ multiplex PCR. The sample holds roughly 200,000 clones, 88% seen once. This CDR3 spans 16 amino acids. CDR1 and CDR2 from the germline V gene are SEHNR and FQNEAQ (reference sequence). V was trimmed by 3 bases and J by 0 bases, leaving 12 bases between them. This TCR came from an adult in good health. The source material was peripheral blood, sampled on day 0 of AZD1222 vaccination. The chain joins TRBV7-9 to TRBJ1-3; tentatively, D is TRBD1 (6 bases). The CDR3 DNA reads TGTGCCAGCAGCTTGGGGGCGAGAGCCTCTGGAAACACCATATATTTT. Residues: CASSLGARASGNTIYF.